These 32 T cell receptor beta chains were all obtained from the same sample, sequenced in a study of blood T cell repertoires in COVID-19. Using immunoSEQ multiplex PCR, the repertoire was profiled, and TCRdb retains in-frame clones only, with some absent. The table has 35,000 to 45,000 clones, about 80% seen once. Input material: peripheral blood. These TCRs come from a man between 65 and 80 years old with active or convalescent COVID-19.

The chain links TRBV12-3 or TRBV12-4 to TRBJ2-7; D possibly corresponds to TRBD1 (6 bases). Trimming pared 6 bases from V and 0 bases from J, leaving 9 bases between. This CDR3 comprises 13 residues. The CDR3, as DNA: TGTGCCAGCAGACAGGGTTACTCCTACGAGCAGTACTTC. It encodes CASRQGYSYEQYF.

The V gene is TRBV5-5, the J gene TRBJ2-3, with TRBD2 matching 11 bases. Looked up from germline, CDR1 is SGHKS and CDR2 is YYEKEE (reference sequence). The ends lost 5 bases at V and 6 bases at J; junction bases unmatched: 5. This CDR3 has 14 residues. DNA of the CDR3: TGTGCCAGCAGGCTAGCGGGGGGCCGCGATACGCAGTATTTT. Translating it yields CASRLAGGRDTQYF.

The rearrangement joins TRBV3-1 (or the pseudogene TRBV3-2) to TRBJ1-6; D is unresolved. Trimming removed 3 bases from V and 13 bases from J, with 22 bases in between. The germline CDR1 and CDR2 sequences are LGHDT and YNNKEL (reference sequence). There are 16 residues in the CDR3. CDR3 protein: CASSQSEVRPNVPLHF. The CDR3, as DNA: TGTGCCAGCAGCCAGTCCGAAGTGCGGCCTAACGTCCCCCTCCACTTT.

This chain joins TRBV5-1 and TRBJ2-2; TRBD2 matches 7 bases. V dropped 4 bases and J dropped 3; count of bases not matched to a gene: 9. Germline loops: CDR1 SGHRS, CDR2 YFSETQ. This CDR3 has 16 amino acids. CDR3 amino acids: CASSPFGRGDTGELFF. The DNA of the CDR3 is TGCGCCAGCAGCCCCTTTGGACGGGGGGACACCGGGGAGCTGTTTTTT. The whole variable domain, filled in from reference TRBV5-1 and TRBJ2-2, reads KAGVTQTPRYLIKTRGQQVTLSCSPISGHRSVSWYQQTPGQGLQFLFEYFSETQRNKGNFPGRFSGRQFSNSRSEMNVSTLELGDSALYLCASSPFGRGDTGELFFGEGSRLTVL.

This rearrangement joins TRBV5-1 to TRBJ1-1; 7 bases line up with TRBD1. Germline V gene data show CDR1 as SGHRS and CDR2 as YFSETQ. J lost 5 bases, V lost 8 bases, and 6 bases had no gene match. The CDR3 extends over 12 amino acids. The CDR3 region has the DNA TGCGCCAGTACCGCAGGGGGGACTGAAGCTTTCTTT. It encodes CASTAGGTEAFF.

The rearrangement uses TRBV19 and TRBJ2-1, with D maybe TRBD1 (6 bases). With 4 bases removed from V and 7 bases from J, the gap between germline ends came to 17 bases. This CDR3 comprises 15 residues. Germline CDR1 is LNHDA and CDR2 is SQIVND (reference sequence). In DNA, the CDR3 is TGTGCCAGTAGTAAACAGGGCATCTTTGAAAATGAGCAGTTCTTC. Translation: CASSKQGIFENEQFF.

The chain is built from TRBV6-5 and TRBJ1-2; TRBD1 matches 7 bases. Per germline, CDR1 MNHEY and CDR2 SVGAGI. There are 15 residues in the CDR3. Germline trimming cut 6 bases from V and 3 bases from J; bases unmatched to any gene: 10. CDR3 in amino acids: CASRTNRGFDYGYTF. The CDR3 DNA is TGTGCCAGCAGGACAAACAGGGGCTTTGACTATGGCTACACCTTC.

The count of this clone is one. This sequence joins TRBV6-5 and TRBJ1-1; D may be TRBD1 (6 bases). V lost 8 bases to trimming and J lost 0 bases, with 10 bases between them. Germline CDR1 reads MNHEY; CDR2 reads SVGAGI. The CDR3 is made up of 13 amino acids. The CDR3 nucleotides read TGTGCCAGCGGGAGGGGGATGAACACTGAAGCTTTCTTT. The encoded protein is CASGRGMNTEAFF.

The chain is built from TRBV7-9 and TRBJ2-7, with D maybe TRBD2 (6 bases). V was cut by 1 base and J by 1 base, with 8 bases left in between. Germline CDR1 reads SEHNR; CDR2 reads FQNEAQ (reference sequence). CDR3 length: 14 residues. DNA of the CDR3: TGTGCCAGCAGCTTAGAAGGAGGGTCCTACGAGCAGTACTTC. Its protein is CASSLEGGSYEQYF.

This CDR3 reads CASSLTGTSGGEVEQFF. CDR3 sequence (DNA): TGTGCCAGCAGCTTAACCGGAACTAGCGGGGGGGAAGTTGAGCAGTTCTTC. The V and J genes are TRBV7-3 and TRBJ2-1; 13 bases map to TRBD2. The CDR3 sequence is 17 residues long. The ends lost 0 bases at V and 9 bases at J; junction bases unmatched: 8. Germline CDR1 is SGHTA and CDR2 is FQGTGA.

The chain uses TRBV28 and TRBJ2-2, with D possibly TRBD1 on 5 matching bases. The V gene lost 6 bases and the J gene lost 1 base, with 9 bases spanning the gap. Germline V gene data show CDR1 as MDHEN and CDR2 as SYDVKM. The length of the CDR3 is 14 residues. CDR3: CASSKGENTGELFF. CDR3 DNA: TGTGCCAGCAGCAAAGGGGAGAACACCGGGGAGCTGTTTTTT.

The gene calls are TRBV7-9 and TRBJ1-3; no firm D call. In germline, CDR1 is SEHNR, CDR2 FQNEAQ (reference sequence). Between the trimmed V and J ends, which lost 5 bases and 1 base, there was a span of 12 bases. This CDR3 is 15 amino acids long. CDR3 in DNA: TGTGCCAGCAGCCGGACGGGAAATTCTGGAAACACCATATATTTT. It encodes CASSRTGNSGNTIYF.

The rearrangement links TRBV7-2 to TRBJ1-5; D possibly corresponds to TRBD1 (5 bases). From germline, CDR1 is SGHTA and CDR2 FQGNSA. Trimming took 5 bases from V and 6 from J, leaving 11 bases between them. The CDR3 length is 13 residues. CDR3 protein: CASSGQGSQPQHF. In DNA form, the CDR3 reads TGTGCCAGCAGCGGGCAGGGCTCTCAGCCCCAGCATTTT.

V usage is TRBV7-3 and J usage is TRBJ1-2, with D possibly TRBD1 on 6 matching bases. This CDR3 comprises 15 residues. Between the trimmed V and J ends, which lost 5 bases and 3 bases, there was a span of 16 bases. The germline V gene encodes CDR1 SGHTA and CDR2 FQGTGA. The CDR3 DNA reads TGTGCCAGCAGCGAATGGATACAGGGAGACTATGGCTACACCTTC. Residues: CASSEWIQGDYGYTF.

This chain connects TRBV28 to TRBJ1-5, with D unresolved. Trimming removed 2 bases at V and 4 bases at J, with 9 bases between. The CDR3 extends over 14 amino acids. Germline CDR1 MDHEN, CDR2 SYDVKM. CDR3 bases: TGTGCCAGCAGTTTAAGCACCCCAAATCAGCCCCAGCATTTT. This codes for CASSLSTPNQPQHF.

This clone has a handful of counts. The CDR3 DNA reads as TGTGCCAGTAAAATGCTATCCCTCTCTGGAAACACCATATATTTT. Its translation is CASKMLSLSGNTIYF. The V call is TRBV6-5, the J call TRBJ1-3, with D unresolved. The CDR3 contains 15 residues. CDR1 and CDR2 from the germline V gene are MNHEY and SVGAGI. Trimming shortened V by 9 bases and J by 0 bases, and 15 bases separated the two germline ends.

The chain recombines TRBV5-1 with TRBJ2-2; 10 positions agree with TRBD2. After removal of 4 bases from V and 4 bases from J, the junction contained 7 bases not matched to a gene. The CDR3 is 16 amino acids. Germline loops: CDR1 SGHRS, CDR2 YFSETQ. CDR3 sequence reads: CASSLGASGGTGELFF. CDR3 coding DNA: TGCGCCAGCAGCCTCGGGGCTAGCGGGGGCACCGGGGAGCTGTTTTTT.

The V call is TRBV28, the J call TRBJ1-2, with 7 nucleotides matching TRBD1. The CDR3 has 12 amino acids. Looked up from germline, CDR1 is MDHEN and CDR2 is SYDVKM. Germline trimming cut 7 bases from V and 8 bases from J; bases unmatched to any gene: 7. The CDR3 region is CASNRQGSGYTF. The DNA of the CDR3 is TGTGCCAGCAACAGACAGGGCAGCGGCTACACCTTC.

This clone was picked up one time. This chain links TRBV27 with TRBJ2-7, with a possible D match to TRBD1 (6 bases). The V and J ends lost 3 bases and 6 bases respectively, with 18 bases between them. CDR1 MNHEY and CDR2 SMNVEV come from the germline V gene (reference sequence). The length of the CDR3 is 15 residues. The CDR3 region has the DNA TGTGCCAGCAGTTTGCAGGGGAATCAATGGGGCGAGCAGTACTTC. This gives the protein CASSLQGNQWGEQYF.

In its sample, this clone is medium-sized. This chain joins TRBV9 and TRBJ2-7, with D maybe TRBD2 (6 bases). V lost 0 bases and J lost 5, with 15 bases in between. Germline V gene sequence: CDR1 SGDLS, CDR2 YYNGEE. This CDR3 comprises 15 residues. The CDR3 nucleotides are TGTGCCAGCAGCGTAGATTCGGGGGAAAGGGACGAGCAGTACTTC. This codes for CASSVDSGERDEQYF.

The chain uses TRBV9 and TRBJ1-1, with TRBD1 identical over 9 bases. Germline V gives CDR1 SGDLS, CDR2 YYNGEE. The ends lost 4 bases at V and 5 bases at J; junction bases unmatched: 9. The CDR3 loop spans 15 amino acids. The CDR3 sequence is CASSPRFGTGTEAFF. The CDR3 coding sequence is TGTGCCAGCAGCCCGAGGTTCGGGACAGGGACTGAAGCTTTCTTT. Looking up the rest from reference TRBV9 and TRBJ1-1 gives the full variable domain: DSGVTQTPKHLITATGQRVTLRCSPRSGDLSVYWYQQSLDQGLQFLIQYYNGEERAKGNILERFSAQQFPDLHSELNLSSLELGDSALYFCASSPRFGTGTEAFFGQGTRLTVV.

V usage is TRBV19 and J usage is TRBJ2-7; TRBD2 might be the D (6 bases). CDR1 and CDR2 from the germline V gene are LNHDA and SQIVND (reference sequence). V lost 5 bases and J lost 2, with 22 bases in between. The CDR3 length is 17 residues. CDR3 residues: CASSGGSLTARPYEQYF. The CDR3 nucleotides are TGTGCCAGTAGTGGGGGGTCCCTGACCGCCCGTCCCTACGAGCAGTACTTC.

The sample holds one count of this clone. This sequence joins TRBV4-2 and TRBJ2-3; 9 bases match TRBD2. With V trimmed by 3 bases and J by 0 bases, 7 bases remained unmatched. The CDR3 covers 17 residues. From germline, CDR1 is LGHNA and CDR2 YNFKEQ. CDR3 sequence: CASSHFYAGGSTDTQYF. The CDR3 DNA is TGTGCCAGCAGCCATTTTTATGCGGGGGGGAGCACAGATACGCAGTATTTT.

V usage is TRBV7-9 and J usage is TRBJ2-2, with D unresolved. CDR3 size: 10 residues. Trimming cost V 10 bases and J 5 bases, with 5 bases left between them. CDR1 SEHNR and CDR2 FQNEAQ come from the germline V gene (reference sequence). The CDR3 spells CATRTGELFF. The CDR3 nucleotides are TGTGCCACGCGAACCGGGGAGCTGTTTTTT.

This clone turned up a few times. The J gene is TRBJ2-3, the V gene TRBV4-1; D gene ambiguous. V was cut by 1 base and J by 4 bases, with 12 bases left in between. The CDR3 runs to 15 residues. Germline lookup yields CDR1 MGHRA and CDR2 YSYEKL. The CDR3 DNA is TGCGCCAGCAGCCAAGCTTCGACGGGTGCAGATACGCAGTATTTT. Translating gives CASSQASTGADTQYF.

This chain uses TRBV27 with TRBJ2-7, with 9 nucleotides matching TRBD2. The CDR3 covers 14 residues. Germline lookup yields CDR1 MNHEY and CDR2 SMNVEV (reference sequence). The trim removed 8 bases at V and 5 bases at J, leaving 10 bases unmatched. The CDR3 bases are TGTGCCAGCTCGCCAAGCGGGGGGACAAACGAGCAGTACTTC. Residues: CASSPSGGTNEQYF.

The J gene is TRBJ1-5, the V gene TRBV7-9; 9 positions agree with TRBD1. The V and J ends lost 1 base and 3 bases, in that order; junction bases with no gene match: 7. Germline CDR1 reads SEHNR; CDR2 reads FQNEAQ (reference sequence). The CDR3 extends over 17 amino acids. The CDR3 DNA reads TGTGCCAGCAGCTTAGAGACAGGGGGGCTTCACAATCAGCCCCAGCATTTT. This sequence encodes CASSLETGGLHNQPQHF.

The chain employs TRBV6-5 and TRBJ1-6; 8 bases align to TRBD1. There are 14 residues in the CDR3. The V gene end was trimmed by 6 bases and the J gene end by 8 bases; junction bases not matched to a gene: 6. CDR1 MNHEY and CDR2 SVGAGI come from the germline V gene. Here the CDR3 DNA reads TGTGCCAGCAGGACGGGACAGGATTATTCACCCCTCCACTTT. It encodes CASRTGQDYSPLHF.

V gene TRBV13 combines with J gene TRBJ1-4; the D gene is possibly TRBD1 (5 bases). The germline V and J ends were trimmed by 4 bases and 1 base, with 22 bases remaining between them. The CDR3 consists of 19 residues. The germline V gene encodes CDR1 PRHDT and CDR2 FYEKMQ (reference sequence). CDR3 residues: CASSSRPGTGRGTNEKLFF. The CDR3 DNA is TGTGCCAGCAGCTCCAGGCCCGGGACTGGGAGGGGAACTAATGAAAAACTGTTTTTT.

The J gene is TRBJ1-4, the V gene TRBV6-5; 8 bases align to TRBD1. V shed 6 bases and J 0 bases; nucleotides not matched to a gene: 3. The CDR3 spans 15 residues. Germline-derived CDR1 and CDR2 are MNHEY and SVGAGI. The CDR3 spells CASRPGQATNEKLFF. CDR3 nucleotides: TGTGCCAGCAGACCGGGACAGGCAACTAATGAAAAACTGTTTTTT.

In its sample, this clone was seen a few times. The V call is TRBV3-1 (or the pseudogene TRBV3-2), the J call TRBJ2-7; a possible D gene is TRBD1 (7 bases). CDR1 is LGHDT and CDR2 is YNNKEL in the germline V gene (reference sequence). The V end was cut by 9 bases, the J end by 3 bases, with 15 bases between. The CDR3 has 13 amino acids. CDR3 loop: CARGGQSSYEQYF. CDR3 sequence (DNA): TGTGCCAGGGGGGGACAGTCGAGCTACGAGCAGTACTTC.

The chain carries TRBV4-1 and TRBJ2-7; 7 bases are shared with TRBD2. The CDR3 has 15 amino acids. The germline gives CDR1 MGHRA, CDR2 YSYEKL. The J segment lost 2 bases and the V segment lost 2 bases, leaving 6 bases of the junction unmatched. CDR3 residues: CASSQLLADTYEQYF. CDR3 bases: TGCGCCAGCAGCCAACTCCTAGCGGATACCTACGAGCAGTACTTC.